The clone carrying this T cell receptor (beta chain) was recorded at least ten times. What it binds is not known. Trimming at V came to 6 bases and at J to 1 base, leaving 10 bases not matched to a gene. Germline V CDR1 and CDR2: MNHNS, SASEGT. This CDR3 is 16 amino acids long. The entry originates in a study of T cells in Graves' hyperthyroidism and ophthalmopathy. Points from the study as a whole: Ophthalmopathy was predicted by the model a median of approximately six months ahead of onset.

Under 3 months was the duration of disease in ophthalmopathy patients, who also had a Clinical Activity Score of at least 3 and a NOSPECS grade of at least 4. RNA transcripts were the template for amplifying TCR beta CDR3 regions. Initially, a first-round RT-PCR of the TCR CDR3 employed the HTBI primer set. One entry per CDR3 protein, called by TCRdb with MiXCR from the multiplex PCR reads. The sample includes approximately 690,000 distinct CDR3 sequences, about 14% of them seen just once. This sequence joins TRBV6-1 and TRBJ2-3, with 7 bases lining up with TRBD2. The sequence was obtained from a woman between 50 and 59 years old with Graves' ophthalmopathy. Specimen: blood. CDR3 nucleotides: TGTGCCAGCAGCATGATCACTAGCGCGGGCACAGATACGCAGTATTTT. Its protein is CASSMITSAGTDTQYF.